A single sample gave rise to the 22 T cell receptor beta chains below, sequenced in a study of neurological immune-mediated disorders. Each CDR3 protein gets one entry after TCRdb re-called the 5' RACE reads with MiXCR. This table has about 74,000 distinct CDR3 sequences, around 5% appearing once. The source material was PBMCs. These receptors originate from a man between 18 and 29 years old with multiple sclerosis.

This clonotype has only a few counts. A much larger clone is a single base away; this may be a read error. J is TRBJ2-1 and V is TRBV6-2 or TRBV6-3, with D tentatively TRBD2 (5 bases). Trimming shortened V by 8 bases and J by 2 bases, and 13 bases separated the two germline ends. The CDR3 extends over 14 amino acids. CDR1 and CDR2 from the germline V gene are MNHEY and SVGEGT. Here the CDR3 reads CASLGDGTYNEQFF. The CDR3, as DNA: TGTGCCAGCCTTGGTGACGGGACCTACAATGAGCAGTTCTTC.

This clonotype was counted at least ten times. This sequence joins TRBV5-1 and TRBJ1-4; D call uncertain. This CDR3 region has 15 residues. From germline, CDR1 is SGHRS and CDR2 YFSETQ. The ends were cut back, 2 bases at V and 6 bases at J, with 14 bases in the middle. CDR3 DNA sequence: TGCGCCAGCAGCTTCGGTGCTGAACGTTATGAAAAACTGTTTTTT. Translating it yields CASSFGAERYEKLFF.

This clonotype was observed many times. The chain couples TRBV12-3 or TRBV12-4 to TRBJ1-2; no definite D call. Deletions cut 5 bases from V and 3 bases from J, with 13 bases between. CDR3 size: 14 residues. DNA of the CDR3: TGTGCCAGCAGTCCCGCTCTCACAGACTATGGCTACACCTTC. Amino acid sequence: CASSPALTDYGYTF.

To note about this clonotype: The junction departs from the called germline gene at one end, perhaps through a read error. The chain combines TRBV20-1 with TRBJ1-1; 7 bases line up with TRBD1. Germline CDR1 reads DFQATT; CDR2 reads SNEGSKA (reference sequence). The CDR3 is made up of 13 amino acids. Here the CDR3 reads CSASGDSNTEAFF. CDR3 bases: TGTAGTGCTAGTGGGGACAGCAACACTGAAGCTTTCTTT.

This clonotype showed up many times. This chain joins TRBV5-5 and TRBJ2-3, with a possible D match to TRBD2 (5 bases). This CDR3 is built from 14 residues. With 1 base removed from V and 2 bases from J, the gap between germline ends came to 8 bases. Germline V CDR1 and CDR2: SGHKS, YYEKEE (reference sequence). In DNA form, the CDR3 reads TGTGCCAGCAGCTTGCGAGGGCTCACAGATACGCAGTATTTT. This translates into CASSLRGLTDTQYF.

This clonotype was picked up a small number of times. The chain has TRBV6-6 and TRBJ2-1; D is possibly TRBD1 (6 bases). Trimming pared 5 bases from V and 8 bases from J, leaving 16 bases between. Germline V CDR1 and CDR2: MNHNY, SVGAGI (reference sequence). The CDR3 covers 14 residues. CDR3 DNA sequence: TGTGCCAGCAGTGAGGGAAAGGGGGTGGATGAGCAGTTCTTC. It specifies CASSEGKGVDEQFF.

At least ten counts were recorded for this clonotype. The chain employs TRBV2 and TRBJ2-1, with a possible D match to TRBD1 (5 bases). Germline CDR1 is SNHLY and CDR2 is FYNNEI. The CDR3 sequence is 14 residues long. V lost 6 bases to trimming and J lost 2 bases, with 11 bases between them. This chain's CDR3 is CASRTEETYNEQFF. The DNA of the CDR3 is TGTGCCAGCAGGACAGAAGAAACCTACAATGAGCAGTTCTTC. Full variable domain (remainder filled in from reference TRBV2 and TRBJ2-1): EPEVTQTPSHQVTQMGQEVILRCVPISNHLYFYWYRQILGQKVEFLVSFYNNEISEKSEIFDDQFSVERPDGSNFTLKIRSTKLEDSAMYFCASRTEETYNEQFFGPGTRLTVL.

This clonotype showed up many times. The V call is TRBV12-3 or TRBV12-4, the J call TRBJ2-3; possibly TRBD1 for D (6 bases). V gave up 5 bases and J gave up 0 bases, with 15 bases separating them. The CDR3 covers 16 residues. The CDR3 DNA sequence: TGTGCCAGCAGTCCACCCGGACAGTCTAGCACAGATACGCAGTATTTT. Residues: CASSPPGQSSTDTQYF.

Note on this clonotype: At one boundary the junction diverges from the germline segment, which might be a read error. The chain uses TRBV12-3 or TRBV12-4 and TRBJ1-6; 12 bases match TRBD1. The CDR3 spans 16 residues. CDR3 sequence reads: CASSYGTGGSNSPLNF. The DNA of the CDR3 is TGTGCCAGCAGTTACGGGACAGGGGGCTCGAATTCACCCCTCAACTTT.

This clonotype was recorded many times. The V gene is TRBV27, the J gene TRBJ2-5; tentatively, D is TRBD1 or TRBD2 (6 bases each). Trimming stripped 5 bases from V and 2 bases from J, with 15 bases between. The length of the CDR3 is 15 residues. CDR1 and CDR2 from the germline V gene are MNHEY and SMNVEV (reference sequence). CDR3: CASSPTGRRQETQYF. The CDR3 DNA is TGTGCCAGCAGTCCCACAGGGAGGCGGCAAGAGACCCAGTACTTC.

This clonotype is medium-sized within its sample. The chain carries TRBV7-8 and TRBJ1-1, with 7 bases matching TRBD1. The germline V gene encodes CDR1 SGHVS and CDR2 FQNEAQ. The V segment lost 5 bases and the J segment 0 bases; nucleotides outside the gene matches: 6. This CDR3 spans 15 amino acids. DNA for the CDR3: TGTGCCAGCAGCCTTCGTACAGGGGTGAACACTGAAGCTTTCTTT. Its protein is CASSLRTGVNTEAFF.

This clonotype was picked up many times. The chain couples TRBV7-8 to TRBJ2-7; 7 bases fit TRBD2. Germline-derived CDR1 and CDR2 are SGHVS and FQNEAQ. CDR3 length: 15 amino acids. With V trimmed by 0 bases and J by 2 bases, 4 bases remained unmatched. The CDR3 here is CASSLAGGYPYEQYF. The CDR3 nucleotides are TGTGCCAGCAGCTTAGCGGGGGGGTACCCCTACGAGCAGTACTTC. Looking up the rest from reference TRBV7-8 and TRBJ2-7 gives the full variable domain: GAGVSQSPRYKVAKRGQDVALRCDPISGHVSLFWYQQALGQGPEFLTYFQNEAQLDKSGLPSDRFFAERPEGSVSTLKIQRTQQEDSAVYLCASSLAGGYPYEQYFGPGTRLTVT.

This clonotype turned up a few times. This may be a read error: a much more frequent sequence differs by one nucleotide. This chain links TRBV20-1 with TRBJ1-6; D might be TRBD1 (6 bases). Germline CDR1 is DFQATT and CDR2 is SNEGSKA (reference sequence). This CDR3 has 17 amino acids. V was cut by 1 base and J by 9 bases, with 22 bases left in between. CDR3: CSARGNQGTPSGSPLHF. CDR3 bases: TGCAGTGCTAGAGGTAACCAAGGGACACCTAGCGGTTCACCCCTCCACTTT.

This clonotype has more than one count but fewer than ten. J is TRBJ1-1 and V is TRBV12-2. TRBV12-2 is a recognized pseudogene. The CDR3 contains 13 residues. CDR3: CASRLAVNTEAFF. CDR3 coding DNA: TGTGCAAGTCGCTTAGCGGTGAACACTGAAGCTTTCTTT.

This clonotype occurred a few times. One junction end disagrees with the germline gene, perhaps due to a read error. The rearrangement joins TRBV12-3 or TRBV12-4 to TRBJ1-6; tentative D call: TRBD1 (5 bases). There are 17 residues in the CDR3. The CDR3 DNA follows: TGTGCCAGCAGTAGGGGATGGGGGACCTCTACAAATTCACCCCTCAACTTT. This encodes CASSRGWGTSTNSPLNF.

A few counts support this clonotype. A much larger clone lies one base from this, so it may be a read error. CDR3 bases: TGCAGTGCTAGACTCAAAACGATGAACACTGAAGCTTTCTTT. Protein sequence: CSARLKTMNTEAFF. The rearrangement links TRBV20-1 to TRBJ1-1, with D uncertain. The CDR3 spans 14 residues. V lost 2 bases and J lost 0, with 10 bases in between. Germline V gene sequence: CDR1 DFQATT, CDR2 SNEGSKA (reference sequence).

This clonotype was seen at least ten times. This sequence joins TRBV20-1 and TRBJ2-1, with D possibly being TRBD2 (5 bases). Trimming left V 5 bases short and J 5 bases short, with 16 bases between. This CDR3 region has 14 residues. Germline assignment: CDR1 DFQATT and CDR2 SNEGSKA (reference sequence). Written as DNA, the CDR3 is TGCAGTGCTCGGAGGCCTTTGATGGACAATGAGCAGTTCTTC. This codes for CSARRPLMDNEQFF.

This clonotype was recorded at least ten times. For the CDR3, the DNA is TGTGCCAGCAGTGTCCACAGGGGTTACGATGAGCAGTTCTTC. Translated, it gives CASSVHRGYDEQFF. The chain employs TRBV6-1 and TRBJ2-1, with TRBD1 matching 7 bases. This CDR3 spans 14 amino acids. Trimming cost V 4 bases and J 8 bases; bases outside gene matches: 8. The germline gives CDR1 MNHNS, CDR2 SASEGT.

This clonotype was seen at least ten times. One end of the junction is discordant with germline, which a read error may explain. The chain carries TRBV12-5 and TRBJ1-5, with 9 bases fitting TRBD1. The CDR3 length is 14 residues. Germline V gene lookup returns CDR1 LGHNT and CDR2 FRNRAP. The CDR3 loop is CASAWGQGWEPQNF. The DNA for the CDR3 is TGTGCTAGTGCCTGGGGACAGGGCTGGGAGCCCCAGAATTTT.

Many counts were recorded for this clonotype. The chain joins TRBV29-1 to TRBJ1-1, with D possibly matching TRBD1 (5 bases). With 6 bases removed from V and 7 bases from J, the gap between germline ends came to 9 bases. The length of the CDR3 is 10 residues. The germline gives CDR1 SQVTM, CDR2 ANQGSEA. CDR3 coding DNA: TGCAGCGTCGGGACGGTTGAAGCTTTCTTT. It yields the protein CSVGTVEAFF.

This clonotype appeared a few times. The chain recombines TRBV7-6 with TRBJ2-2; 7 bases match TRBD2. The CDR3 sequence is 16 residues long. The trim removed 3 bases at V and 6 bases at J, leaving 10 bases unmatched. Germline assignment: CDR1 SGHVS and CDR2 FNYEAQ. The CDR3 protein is CASSFPGSGEAGELFF. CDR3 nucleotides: TGTGCCAGCAGCTTTCCGGGGAGCGGGGAGGCCGGGGAGCTGTTTTTT.

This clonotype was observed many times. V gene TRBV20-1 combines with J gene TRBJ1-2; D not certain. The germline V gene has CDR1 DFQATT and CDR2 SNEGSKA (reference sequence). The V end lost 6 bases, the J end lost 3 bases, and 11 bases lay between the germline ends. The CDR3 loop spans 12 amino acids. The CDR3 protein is CSAKGGDYGYTF. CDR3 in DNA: TGCAGTGCGAAGGGAGGTGACTATGGCTACACCTTC.